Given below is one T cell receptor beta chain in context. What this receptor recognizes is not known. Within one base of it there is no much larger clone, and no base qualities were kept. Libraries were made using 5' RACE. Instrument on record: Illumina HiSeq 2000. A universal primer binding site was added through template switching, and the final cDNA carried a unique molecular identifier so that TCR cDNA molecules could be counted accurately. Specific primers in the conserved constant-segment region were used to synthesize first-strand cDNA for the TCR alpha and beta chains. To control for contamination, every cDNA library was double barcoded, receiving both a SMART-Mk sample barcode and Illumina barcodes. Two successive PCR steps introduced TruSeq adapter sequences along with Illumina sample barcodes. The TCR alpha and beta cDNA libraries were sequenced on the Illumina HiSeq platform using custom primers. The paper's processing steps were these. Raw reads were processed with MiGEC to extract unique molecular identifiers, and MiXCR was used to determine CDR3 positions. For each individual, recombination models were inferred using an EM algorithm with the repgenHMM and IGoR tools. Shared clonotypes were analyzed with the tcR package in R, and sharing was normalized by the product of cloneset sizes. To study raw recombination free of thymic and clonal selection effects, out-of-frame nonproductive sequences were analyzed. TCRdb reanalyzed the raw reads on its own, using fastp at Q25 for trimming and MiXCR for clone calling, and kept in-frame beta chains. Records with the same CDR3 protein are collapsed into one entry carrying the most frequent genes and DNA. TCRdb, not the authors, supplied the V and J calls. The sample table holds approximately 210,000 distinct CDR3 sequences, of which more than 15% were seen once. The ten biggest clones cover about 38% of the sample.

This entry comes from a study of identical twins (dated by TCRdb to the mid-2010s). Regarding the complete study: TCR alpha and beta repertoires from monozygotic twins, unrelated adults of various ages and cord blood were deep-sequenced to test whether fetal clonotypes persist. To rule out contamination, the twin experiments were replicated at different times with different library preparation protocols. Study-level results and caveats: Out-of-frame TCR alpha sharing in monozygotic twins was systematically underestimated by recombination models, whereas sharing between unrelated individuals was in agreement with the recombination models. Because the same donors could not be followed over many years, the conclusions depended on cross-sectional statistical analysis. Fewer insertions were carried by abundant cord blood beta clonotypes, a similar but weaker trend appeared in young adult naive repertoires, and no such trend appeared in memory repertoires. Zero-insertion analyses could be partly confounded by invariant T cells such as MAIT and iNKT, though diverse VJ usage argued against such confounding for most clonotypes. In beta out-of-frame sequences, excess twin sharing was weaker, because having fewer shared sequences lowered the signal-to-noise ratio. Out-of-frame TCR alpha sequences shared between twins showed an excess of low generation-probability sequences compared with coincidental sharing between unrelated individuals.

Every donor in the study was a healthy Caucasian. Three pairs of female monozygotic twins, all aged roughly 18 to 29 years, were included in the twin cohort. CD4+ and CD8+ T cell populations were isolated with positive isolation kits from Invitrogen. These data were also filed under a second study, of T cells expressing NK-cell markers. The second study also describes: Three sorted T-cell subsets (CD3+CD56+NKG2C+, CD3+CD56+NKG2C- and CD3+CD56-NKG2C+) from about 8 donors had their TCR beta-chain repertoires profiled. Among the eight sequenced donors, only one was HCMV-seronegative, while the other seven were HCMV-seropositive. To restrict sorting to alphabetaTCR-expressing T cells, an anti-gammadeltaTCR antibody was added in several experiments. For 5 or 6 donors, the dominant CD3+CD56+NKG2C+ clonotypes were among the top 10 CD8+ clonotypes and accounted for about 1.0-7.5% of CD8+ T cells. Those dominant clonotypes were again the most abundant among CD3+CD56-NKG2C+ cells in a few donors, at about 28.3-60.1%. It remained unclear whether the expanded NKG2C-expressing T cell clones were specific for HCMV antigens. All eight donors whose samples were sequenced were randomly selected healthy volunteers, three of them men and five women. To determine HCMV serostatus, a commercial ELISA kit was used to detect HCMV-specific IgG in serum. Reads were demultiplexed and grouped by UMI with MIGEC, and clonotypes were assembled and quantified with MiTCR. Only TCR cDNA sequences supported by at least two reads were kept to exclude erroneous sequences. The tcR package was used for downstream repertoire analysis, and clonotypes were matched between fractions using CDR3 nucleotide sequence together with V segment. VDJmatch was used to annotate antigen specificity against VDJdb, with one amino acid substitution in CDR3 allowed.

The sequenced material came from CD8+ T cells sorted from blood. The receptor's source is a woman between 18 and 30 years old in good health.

The encoded CDR3 is CASHLRATPLRTSYEQYF. The bases are TGTGCCAGCCATCTCCGGGCGACCCCTCTAAGAACATCCTACGAGCAGTACTTC. The sequence links TRBV19 to TRBJ2-7, with no D gene named confidently. From its cysteine to its phenylalanine, the CDR3 spans 18 amino acids. Only the CDR3 portion is preserved as DNA: 54 bases, with reading frame beginning at the first base. The V end loses 9 bases and the J end loses 1 base, and a stretch of 28 bases separates them. The germline V gene (reference sequence) supplies CDR1 LNHDA and CDR2 SQIVND.